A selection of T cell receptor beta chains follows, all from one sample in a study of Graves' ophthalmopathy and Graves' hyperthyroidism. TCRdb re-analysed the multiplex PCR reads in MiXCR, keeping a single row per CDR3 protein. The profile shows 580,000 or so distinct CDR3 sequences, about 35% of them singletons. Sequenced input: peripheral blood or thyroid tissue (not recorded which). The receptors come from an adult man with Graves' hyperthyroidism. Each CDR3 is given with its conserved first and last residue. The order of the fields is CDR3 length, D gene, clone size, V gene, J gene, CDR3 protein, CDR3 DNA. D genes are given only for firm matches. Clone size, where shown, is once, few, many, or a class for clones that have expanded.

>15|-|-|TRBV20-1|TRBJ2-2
CSAREYISNTGELFF
TGCAGTGCTAGAGAATACATTTCGAACACCGGGGAGCTGTTTTTT
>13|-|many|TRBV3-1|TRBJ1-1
CASSQTENTEAFF
TGTGCCAGCAGCCAGACAGAGAACACTGAAGCTTTCTTT
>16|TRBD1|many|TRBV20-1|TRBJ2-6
CSAGPGGRSGANVLTF
TGCAGTGCTGGACCAGGGGGCCGCTCTGGGGCCAACGTCCTGACTTTC
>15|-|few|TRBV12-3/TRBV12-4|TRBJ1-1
CASSPVGGQGTEAFF
TGTGCCAGCAGTCCGGTCGGGGGGCAAGGGACTGAAGCTTTCTTT
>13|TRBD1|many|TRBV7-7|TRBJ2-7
CASSVGQTYEQYF
TGTGCTAGCAGCGTGGGACAGACCTACGAGCAGTACTTC
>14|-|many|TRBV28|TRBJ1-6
CASSTPVLNSPLHF
TGTGCCAGCAGCACACCCGTCCTTAATTCACCCCTCCACTTT
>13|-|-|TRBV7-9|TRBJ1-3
CASSLSALNTIYF
TGTGCCAGCAGCTTATCAGCGTTGAACACCATATATTTT
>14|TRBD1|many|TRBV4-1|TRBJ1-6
CASRRTGDNSPLHF
TGCGCCAGCAGACGGACAGGGGATAATTCACCCCTCCACTTT
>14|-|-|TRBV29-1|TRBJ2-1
CSVERESTYNEQFF
TGCAGCGTTGAACGGGAGAGCACCTACAATGAGCAGTTCTTC
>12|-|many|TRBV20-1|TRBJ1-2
CSALQGAGGYTF
TGCAGTGCTTTACAGGGTGCGGGGGGCTACACCTTC
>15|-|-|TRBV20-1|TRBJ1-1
CSAPLAGVEDTEAFF
TGCAGTGCCCCCCTAGCGGGAGTAGAGGACACTGAAGCTTTCTTT
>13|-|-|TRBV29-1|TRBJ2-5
CSVDRQIQETQYF
TGCAGCGTGGACCGACAGATCCAAGAGACCCAGTACTTC
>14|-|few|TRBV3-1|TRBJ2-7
CASSQTDSSYEQYF
TGTGCCAGCAGCCAAACGGACAGCTCCTACGAGCAGTACTTC
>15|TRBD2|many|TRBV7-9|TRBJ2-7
CASSQGSSGIYEQYF
TGTGCCAGCAGCCAGGGGTCTAGCGGGATCTACGAGCAGTACTTC
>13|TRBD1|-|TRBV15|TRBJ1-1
CATSSHDRVCAFF
TGTGCCACCAGCAGTCACGACAGGGTTTGCGCTTTCTTT
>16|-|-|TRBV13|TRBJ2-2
CASSPLRIRPTGELFF
TGTGCCAGCAGCCCCCTTAGGATCAGGCCCACCGGGGAGCTGTTTTTT
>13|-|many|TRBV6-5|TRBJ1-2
CASSYSEYYGYTF
TGTGCCAGCAGTTACTCAGAGTACTATGGCTACACCTTC
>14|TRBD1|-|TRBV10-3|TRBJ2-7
CAITEDRGDYEQYF
TGTGCCATCACCGAAGACAGGGGGGACTACGAGCAGTACTTC
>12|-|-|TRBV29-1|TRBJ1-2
CSLEATNYGYTF
TGCAGCTTGGAGGCCACTAACTATGGCTACACCTTC